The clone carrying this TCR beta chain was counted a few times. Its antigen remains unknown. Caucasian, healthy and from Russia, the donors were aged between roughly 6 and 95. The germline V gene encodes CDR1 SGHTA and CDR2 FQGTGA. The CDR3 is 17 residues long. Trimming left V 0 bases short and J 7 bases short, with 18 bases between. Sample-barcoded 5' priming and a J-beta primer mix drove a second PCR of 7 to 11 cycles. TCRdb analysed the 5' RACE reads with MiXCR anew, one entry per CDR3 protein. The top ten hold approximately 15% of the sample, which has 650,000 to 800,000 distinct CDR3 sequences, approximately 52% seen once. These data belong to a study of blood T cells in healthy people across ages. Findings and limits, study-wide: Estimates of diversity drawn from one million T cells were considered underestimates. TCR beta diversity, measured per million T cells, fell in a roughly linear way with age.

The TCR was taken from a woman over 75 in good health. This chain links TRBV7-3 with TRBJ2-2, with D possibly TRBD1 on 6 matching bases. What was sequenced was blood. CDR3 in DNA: TGTGCCAGCAGCTTAACAGCGCAGGGGAATTCTATCGGGGAGCTGTTTTTT. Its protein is CASSLTAQGNSIGELFF.